A selection of T cell receptor beta chains follows, all from one sample in a study of vaccination and CD4 T cells after COVID-19. One entry per CDR3 protein results from TCRdb running MiXCR on the PCR reads. The sample includes under 8,500 distinct CDR3 sequences, 25% to 40% of them seen just once. No antigen has been assigned to these receptors. Specimen: CD4+ T cells from blood, cultured in vitro. These TCRs come from a human donor in good health. CDR3s include the opening cysteine and the closing phenylalanine or tryptophan. The D gene is left open where the match is weak. A row's size may be missing; if present it is once, few, many or a size class.

TRBV6-1	TRBJ2-1	-	TRBD2	TGTGCCAGCAGTGCCCAACTAGCGGGCGCTGCCTACAATGAGCAGTTCTTC	CASSAQLAGAAYNEQFF
TRBV5-4	TRBJ2-7	few	TRBD1	TGTGCCAGCAGCAAGACAGGGGGCCTATCCTACGAGCAGTACTTC	CASSKTGGLSYEQYF
TRBV9	TRBJ2-5	-	TRBD1	TGTGCCAGCACCCTCCAAGGACAGGGAGGAGAGACCCAGTACTTC	CASTLQGQGGETQYF
TRBV7-3	TRBJ2-1	-	TRBD2	TGTGCCAGCAGCTTAGGGCTAGCGGGACTCAATGAGCAGTTCTTC	CASSLGLAGLNEQFF
TRBV5-1	TRBJ2-3	-	TRBD2	TGCGCCAGCAGTCCGGGGGGAGATACGCAGTATTTT	CASSPGGDTQYF
TRBV7-2	TRBJ2-6	-	-	TGTGCCAGCAGCTTAGTGACTGGGGCCAACGTCCTGACTTTC	CASSLVTGANVLTF
TRBV7-2	TRBJ2-1	-	TRBD2	TGTGCCAGCAGCTTAGGAGTTAGCGGGAGCAATGAGCAGTTCTTC	CASSLGVSGSNEQFF
TRBV6-5	TRBJ2-7	few	-	TGTGCCAGCAGTTATCCGTGGGACCTAAGCTACGAGCAGTACTTC	CASSYPWDLSYEQYF
TRBV5-8	TRBJ2-2	-	-	TGTGCCAGCCAAAGGTCCCGCGCTACCGGGGAGCTGTTTTTT	CASQRSRATGELFF
TRBV11-1	TRBJ2-5	few	-	TGTGCCAGCAGTGGAGGGGAGACCCAGTACTTC	CASSGGETQYF
TRBV7-9	TRBJ2-3	-	-	TGTGCCAGCAGCCTACGGGGTCTGGATACGCAGTATTTT	CASSLRGLDTQYF
TRBV20-1	TRBJ1-6	medium-sized	-	TGCAGTGCTTCTGACGGATACTATAATTCACCCCTCCACTTT	CSASDGYYNSPLHF
TRBV28	TRBJ1-5	few	TRBD1	TGTGCCAGCAGTCCCTTGGACAGGAGGCAGCCCCAGCATTTT	CASSPLDRRQPQHF
TRBV6-2/TRBV6-3	TRBJ1-5	-	-	TGTGTCAGCAGTTATCGAGGGTCCGTGGAGCCCCAGCATTTT	CVSSYRGSVEPQHF
TRBV28	TRBJ2-1	-	-	TGTGCCAGCAGTTCCCGCGGGGGGACATATTCCGGGACAGATTCCTACAATGAGCAGTTCTTC	CASSSRGGTYSGTDSYNEQFF
TRBV7-2	TRBJ2-1	few	TRBD2	TGTGCCAGCAGCACTAGCGGGTACACCAATGAGCAGTTCTTC	CASSTSGYTNEQFF
TRBV20-1	TRBJ2-2	-	-	TGCAGTGCTGAGTTAAACGCGAACACCGGGGAGCTGTTTTTT	CSAELNANTGELFF
TRBV19	TRBJ1-1	few	-	TGTGCCAGTAGCGGGGCCGCCCGGTCGGAAGCTTTCTTT	CASSGAARSEAFF